This T cell receptor (beta chain) was found in a study of blood T cells in healthy people across ages. Trimming removed 9 bases from V and 2 bases from J, with 12 bases in between. From germline, CDR1 is SNHLY and CDR2 FYNNEI. The CDR3 is 13 amino acids. Overall study results and limits: Diversity was higher, and naive CD4+ cells more numerous, in long-lived donors than in aged donors. Strong correlation was found linking TCR beta diversity to naive T cell percentage. Measured against age, TCR beta diversity per million T cells decreased in a roughly linear manner.

The authors ran a second PCR of 7 to 11 cycles using a sample-barcoded 5' primer and a J-beta primer mix. MiXCR was run by TCRdb on the 5' RACE reads, yielding one entry per CDR3 protein. The table lists about 780,000 distinct CDR3 sequences, 62% of them singletons. Of note for this clonotype: Its antigen remains unknown.

This receptor was obtained from a man younger than 45 in good health. The sequenced material came from blood. The chain is built from TRBV2 and TRBJ2-3, with D possibly being TRBD2 (6 bases). This CDR3 is CASVAVYTDTQYF. The CDR3, as DNA: TGTGCCAGTGTAGCGGTATACACAGATACGCAGTATTTT.